Below, 32 T cell receptor beta chains from the same sample are listed, as sequenced in a study of response to subunit inactivated influenza vaccine. One entry per CDR3 protein results from TCRdb running MiXCR on the RT-PCR reads. Here the sample spans fewer than 700,000 distinct CDR3 sequences, 10% to 15% being singletons. This specimen consisted of PBMCs from blood, obtained 40 to 50 days after vaccination. These receptors were taken from a man aged 45-65 years who received an inactivated influenza vaccine.

The sample holds a few counts of this clonotype. The chain employs TRBV2 and TRBJ2-3; 7 bases line up with TRBD1. Germline values: CDR1 SNHLY, CDR2 FYNNEI. V lost 4 bases and J lost 3; bases outside the gene matches: 7. The CDR3 consists of 15 residues. The CDR3 loop is CASSGDRVSTDTQYF. DNA of the CDR3: TGTGCCAGCAGTGGAGACAGGGTTTCAACAGATACGCAGTATTTT.

This clonotype was recorded many times. This chain uses TRBV29-1 with TRBJ2-7; D perhaps matches TRBD1 (5 bases). Trimming removed 6 bases at V and 6 bases at J, with 21 bases between. The length of the CDR3 is 14 residues. CDR1 is SQVTM and CDR2 is ANQGSEA in the germline V gene. Here the CDR3 reads CSVVISPQVREQYF. The CDR3 nucleotides read TGCAGCGTCGTTATTTCTCCACAGGTTCGCGAGCAGTACTTC.

This clonotype has a count of ten or more. V and J are TRBV12-3 or TRBV12-4 and TRBJ2-2; perhaps TRBD2 as D (7 bases). V was cut by 1 base and J by 2 bases, with 8 bases left in between. CDR3 length equals 15 residues. CDR3 amino acids: CASSLGGGNTGELFF. For the CDR3, the DNA is TGTGCCAGCAGTTTAGGCGGGGGCAACACCGGGGAGCTGTTTTTT.

The J gene is TRBJ2-7, the V gene TRBV5-1; D gene uncertain. The V and J ends lost 5 bases and 3 bases respectively, with 9 bases between them. Germline CDR1 and CDR2: SGHRS and YFSETQ. The length of the CDR3 is 12 residues. CDR3 loop: CASRSGIYEQYF. Here the CDR3 DNA reads TGCGCCAGCAGGTCTGGGATCTACGAGCAGTACTTC.

The V gene is TRBV6-5, the J gene TRBJ1-2; maybe TRBD1 (5 bases). The CDR3 extends over 13 amino acids. Germline CDR1 reads MNHEY; CDR2 reads SVGAGI. Between the trimmed V and J ends, which lost 4 bases and 0 bases, there was a span of 6 bases. The CDR3 region has the DNA TGTGCCAGCAGTTGGGGGTCTAACTATGGCTACACCTTC. The encoded protein is CASSWGSNYGYTF.

This clonotype has a handful of counts. This chain links TRBV4-2 with TRBJ2-2; 8 bases match TRBD1. With 1 base clipped from V and 4 bases from J, the junction kept 8 bases outside the gene matches. From germline, CDR1 is LGHNA and CDR2 YNFKEQ. The CDR3 consists of 17 residues. The CDR3 sequence: CASSQARGQETTGELFF. The DNA of the CDR3 is TGTGCCAGCAGCCAAGCACGGGGACAGGAAACCACCGGGGAGCTGTTTTTT.

This clonotype appeared many times. The rearrangement uses TRBV20-1 and TRBJ2-5; maybe TRBD2 (6 bases). CDR1 is DFQATT and CDR2 is SNEGSKA in the germline V gene (reference sequence). The CDR3 runs 13 residues. V lost 5 bases and J lost 5, with 15 bases in between. The CDR3 is CSADPTSKETQYF. Written as DNA, the CDR3 is TGCAGTGCTGACCCGACTAGTAAGGAGACCCAGTACTTC.

This clonotype occurred a few times. The chain combines TRBV6-5 with TRBJ2-3; TRBD2 matches 8 bases. Germline trimming cut 2 bases from V and 4 bases from J; bases unmatched to any gene: 8. CDR3 length equals 16 residues. Germline V CDR1 and CDR2: MNHEY, SVGAGI. The CDR3 loop reads CASSYVFTGGPDTQYF. CDR3 nucleotides: TGTGCCAGCAGTTACGTGTTTACGGGAGGGCCAGATACGCAGTATTTT.

This clonotype was observed a few times. The chain joins TRBV6-2 or TRBV6-3 to TRBJ2-6; TRBD1 matches 7 bases. Germline assignment: CDR1 MNHEY and CDR2 SVGEGT. V lost 6 bases to trimming and J lost 4 bases; unmatched junction nucleotides: 6. The CDR3 is 15 amino acids. CDR3 in amino acids: CASRNTGVGANVLTF. Here the CDR3 DNA reads TGTGCCAGCAGAAATACAGGGGTCGGGGCCAACGTCCTGACTTTC.

This clonotype was counted between two and nine times. This chain links TRBV7-3 with TRBJ2-1; 9 bases match TRBD2. Losses at the gene ends were 2 bases for V and 4 bases for J; bases not matched to a gene: 3. The CDR3 extends over 15 amino acids. Germline CDR1 and CDR2: SGHTA and FQGTGA. The CDR3 nucleotides are TGTGCCAGCAGCTTACTAGCGGGATTATACAATGAGCAGTTCTTC. This encodes CASSLLAGLYNEQFF.

This clonotype turned up a few times. The genes are TRBV6-2 or TRBV6-3 and TRBJ2-1, with D perhaps matching TRBD2 (7 bases). The CDR3 contains 15 residues. Trimming stripped 2 bases from V and 4 bases from J, with 12 bases between. Germline V CDR1 and CDR2: MNHEY, SVGEGT. DNA for the CDR3: TGTGCCAGCAGTTACGCGGGGGCTCCTTACAATGAGCAGTTCTTC. This codes for CASSYAGAPYNEQFF.

This chain uses TRBV15 with TRBJ1-5; D is unresolved. This CDR3 region has 14 residues. Trimming took 1 base from V and 4 from J, leaving 8 bases between them. CDR1 is LNHNV, CDR2 YYDKDF, per germline (reference sequence). The CDR3 sequence: CATSRVGLNQPQHF. The CDR3 DNA follows: TGTGCCACCAGCAGAGTCGGTCTGAATCAGCCCCAGCATTTT.

The CDR3 region has the DNA TGCGCCAGCAGCCAAGTCCTTGGGACTGGGAACATTCAGTACTTC. Its protein product is CASSQVLGTGNIQYF. The chain has TRBV4-3 and TRBJ2-4, with D maybe TRBD2 (6 bases). The CDR3 contains 15 residues. V dropped 1 base and J dropped 7 bases, with 14 bases sitting between them. The germline gives CDR1 LGHNA, CDR2 YSLEER.

This clonotype has a handful of counts. V usage is TRBV6-2 or TRBV6-3 and J usage is TRBJ2-3, with TRBD2 as a possible D gene (5 bases). Germline V gives CDR1 MNHEY, CDR2 SVGEGT. CDR3 length equals 12 residues. V was cut by 5 bases and J by 9 bases, with 12 bases left in between. The CDR3 DNA follows: TGTGCCAGCAGTCCCGAAAGGGAGACGCAGTATTTT. Translation gives CASSPERETQYF.

The genes are TRBV29-1 and TRBJ1-2; 9 nucleotides line up with TRBD1. V was pared by 6 bases and J by 6 bases, with 8 bases of the junction left unmatched. This CDR3 spans 13 amino acids. CDR1 is SQVTM, CDR2 ANQGSEA, per germline. This CDR3 reads CSVRTGTGNGYTF. In nucleotides, the CDR3 is TGCAGCGTGCGCACCGGGACAGGGAATGGCTACACCTTC.

In its sample, this clonotype was seen a few times. J is TRBJ2-3 and V is TRBV15; 9 bases map to TRBD1. This CDR3 is built from 18 residues. Germline V gene data show CDR1 as LNHNV and CDR2 as YYDKDF (reference sequence). J lost 2 bases, V lost 1 base, and 10 bases had no gene match. In nucleotides, the CDR3 is TGTGCCACCAGCAGAGCGGGACAGGGCGGCCTTCACACAGATACGCAGTATTTT. Translation gives CATSRAGQGGLHTDTQYF. The variable domain in full, completed from reference TRBV15 and TRBJ2-3, reads DAMVIQNPRYQVTQFGKPVTLSCSQTLNHNVMYWYQQKSSQAPKLLFHYYDKDFNNEADTPDNFQSRRPNTSFCFLDIRSPGLGDTAMYLCATSRAGQGGLHTDTQYFGPGTRLTVL.

This clonotype was found many times. The chain uses TRBV20-1 and TRBJ1-6, with D maybe TRBD1 (5 bases). CDR1 is DFQATT, CDR2 SNEGSKA, per germline (reference sequence). Trimming removed 6 bases at V and 7 bases at J, with 22 bases between. The CDR3 covers 16 residues. The CDR3 spells CSANLPGPDQNSPLHF. The CDR3 DNA is TGCAGTGCCAACCTTCCGGGACCGGACCAGAATTCACCCCTCCACTTT.

This clonotype was counted only a few times. The chain couples TRBV4-3 to TRBJ2-6; D is possibly TRBD1 (5 bases). The V gene's germline CDR1 is LGHNA and CDR2 YSLEER. The CDR3 has 16 residues. The ends were cut back, 0 bases at V and 0 bases at J, with 6 bases in the middle. As DNA, the CDR3 is TGCGCCAGCAGCCAAGAGGGGCCCTCTGGGGCCAACGTCCTGACTTTC. Protein product: CASSQEGPSGANVLTF.

The V call is TRBV20-1, the J call TRBJ2-1; D is ambiguous. The V end lost 6 bases, the J end lost 0 bases, and 21 bases lay between the germline ends. This CDR3 contains 17 residues. In germline, CDR1 is DFQATT, CDR2 SNEGSKA (reference sequence). The CDR3 nucleotides are TGCAGTGCAACCCTCTACCCGAAGGGAAGCTCCTACAATGAGCAGTTCTTC. Residues: CSATLYPKGSSYNEQFF.

This chain links TRBV20-1 with TRBJ2-7, with TRBD1 matching over 11 bases. The CDR3 loop spans 14 amino acids. With 5 bases clipped from V and 4 bases from J, the junction kept 7 bases outside the gene matches. The germline gives CDR1 DFQATT, CDR2 SNEGSKA (reference sequence). The CDR3 nucleotides read TGCAGTGCTCCCAGGACAGGGGGCGTTTACGAGCAGTACTTC. It translates to CSAPRTGGVYEQYF.

This clonotype was seen many times. V and J are TRBV20-1 and TRBJ2-5; maybe TRBD1 (6 bases). Germline CDR1 reads DFQATT; CDR2 reads SNEGSKA (reference sequence). V gave up 3 bases and J gave up 4 bases, with 15 bases separating them. This CDR3 contains 14 residues. CDR3 nucleotides: TGCAGTGCTAGTGGTGACAGGTCATTAGAGACCCAGTACTTC. Protein: CSASGDRSLETQYF.

This clonotype was detected a few times. The chain couples TRBV27 to TRBJ2-1, with 11 positions matching TRBD1. V shed 2 bases and J 7 bases; nucleotides not matched to a gene: 7. The V gene's germline CDR1 is MNHEY and CDR2 SMNVEV (reference sequence). The CDR3 is 16 residues long. CDR3 loop: CASSLVGQGAHNEQFF. The CDR3 nucleotides are TGTGCCAGCAGTTTAGTTGGACAGGGGGCACATAATGAGCAGTTCTTC.

This clonotype has ten or more counts. The chain employs TRBV12-3 or TRBV12-4 and TRBJ1-3; D gene unclear. With 3 bases removed from V and 1 base from J, the gap between germline ends came to 7 bases. This CDR3 has 14 amino acids. CDR3 residues: CASSFSSSGNTIYF. The CDR3 nucleotides read TGTGCCAGCAGTTTTAGTTCTTCTGGAAACACCATATATTTT.

This clonotype was detected only a few times. The chain carries TRBV20-1 and TRBJ2-7, with 8 bases lining up with TRBD2. Germline CDR1 DFQATT, CDR2 SNEGSKA (reference sequence). The CDR3 totals 14 residues. The V gene end was trimmed by 8 bases and the J gene end by 6 bases; junction bases not matched to a gene: 15. The CDR3 region is CSSPTGTRAGEQYF. DNA for the CDR3: TGCAGTTCTCCCACCGGGACTAGGGCAGGCGAGCAGTACTTC.

This chain joins TRBV28 and TRBJ2-7; either TRBD1 or TRBD2 may supply D (6 bases each). The CDR3 spans 13 residues. CDR1 and CDR2 (germline): MDHEN, SYDVKM. Trimming left V 7 bases short and J 4 bases short, with 14 bases between. The CDR3 reads CASKGGDMYEQYF. The CDR3 DNA follows: TGTGCCAGCAAAGGAGGGGACATGTACGAGCAGTACTTC.

This clonotype has more than one count but fewer than ten. The chain carries TRBV5-1 and TRBJ2-3; 8 nucleotides align to TRBD2. The CDR3 is 16 amino acids. Germline V lookup: CDR1 SGHRS, CDR2 YFSETQ. V lost 0 bases to trimming and J lost 1 base; unmatched junction nucleotides: 4. The CDR3 sequence is CASSLDTSGRTDTQYF. Written as DNA, the CDR3 is TGCGCCAGCAGCTTGGATACTAGCGGCCGCACAGATACGCAGTATTTT.

The genes are TRBV20-1 and TRBJ1-5; 11 positions agree with TRBD1. V gave up 5 bases and J gave up 3 bases; unmatched junction bases: 6. CDR1 DFQATT and CDR2 SNEGSKA come from the germline V gene (reference sequence). The CDR3 consists of 15 residues. The DNA of the CDR3 is TGCAGTGCTCCAAGGACAGGGGGCCTCAATCAGCCCCAGCATTTT. Its protein is CSAPRTGGLNQPQHF.

The rearrangement links TRBV15 to TRBJ2-7, with D perhaps TRBD2 (5 bases). Trimming took 3 bases from V and 1 from J, leaving 10 bases between them. CDR3 length: 14 amino acids. Germline loops: CDR1 LNHNV, CDR2 YYDKDF (reference sequence). DNA of the CDR3: TGTGCCACCAGCAGGCCAGGCGGGTCCTACGAGCAGTACTTC. Amino acids: CATSRPGGSYEQYF.

This clonotype was seen only a few times. The chain joins TRBV5-1 to TRBJ2-2; D is ambiguous. V was shortened by 0 bases and J by 0 bases, with 15 bases between the two germline ends. CDR3 length: 18 residues. Germline V gives CDR1 SGHRS, CDR2 YFSETQ. CDR3 DNA sequence: TGCGCCAGCAGCTTGGAAGGATGGGAATACCCGAACACCGGGGAGCTGTTTTTT. Residues: CASSLEGWEYPNTGELFF.

The CDR3 nucleotides are TGTGCCATCAGTGACCCCGGGACAGGATCCTACGAGCAGTACTTC. It is translated as CAISDPGTGSYEQYF. The chain links TRBV10-3 to TRBJ2-7; the match to TRBD1 covers 8 bases. This CDR3 has 15 residues. Germline V gives CDR1 ENHRY, CDR2 SYGVKD. With 3 bases clipped from V and 1 base from J, the junction kept 5 bases outside the gene matches.

This clonotype has at least ten counts. The chain carries TRBV7-9 and TRBJ2-5, with 11 bases matching TRBD1. With V trimmed by 3 bases and J by 7 bases, 10 bases remained unmatched. Germline V gene sequence: CDR1 SEHNR, CDR2 FQNEAQ (reference sequence). The CDR3 is 16 amino acids. CDR3 sequence reads: CASSLAAGTGGMTQYF. The DNA of the CDR3 is TGTGCCAGCAGCTTGGCAGCCGGGACAGGGGGTATGACCCAGTACTTC.

The V gene is TRBV24-1, the J gene TRBJ1-5; 8 bases are shared with TRBD1. The CDR3 sequence is 16 residues long. Germline CDR1 KGHDR, CDR2 SFDVKD. With 4 bases clipped from V and 7 bases from J, the junction kept 11 bases outside the gene matches. CDR3 in DNA: TGTGCCACCAGTGACCTAGACAGGGGATTTTGGCAGCCCCAGCATTTT. Translating it yields CATSDLDRGFWQPQHF.